This T cell receptor (beta chain) was documented in a study of cytomegalovirus exposure and HLA in healthy donors. This clone was observed a few times. The PCR ran on 60 Vbeta and 13 Jbeta primers. The table came from immunoSEQ multiplex PCR; TCRdb's copy has only in-frame clones and leaves some out. The sample comprises around 180,000 clones, about 80% of which are singletons, and 0.69% rests with the top ten. The CDR3 spans 15 residues. Per germline, CDR1 SEHNR and CDR2 FQNEAQ (reference sequence). Trimming at V came to 5 bases and at J to 10 bases, leaving 11 bases not matched to a gene. Sequencing was performed on PBMCs. The chain recombines TRBV7-9 with TRBJ1-6, with 7 bases aligning to TRBD1. The TCR sequence derives from a woman aged 40 to 49 in good health and CMV-seronegative. The CDR3 region is CASSNPGTAQSPLHF. DNA of the CDR3: TGTGCCAGCAGCAATCCCGGGACAGCGCAATCACCCCTCCACTTT.